This record concerns one T cell receptor beta chain sequence. Primers used in a second PCR of roughly 6 to 12 cycles were a sample-barcoded 5' primer and a J-beta primer mix. TCRdb reanalysed the 5' RACE reads using MiXCR and keeps one entry per CDR3 protein. The profile shows hundreds of thousands of distinct CDR3 sequences, approximately 50% of them singletons. Trimming at V came to 2 bases and at J to 5 bases, leaving 12 bases not matched to a gene. Germline V gene lookup returns CDR1 SGHAT and CDR2 FQNNGV. The CDR3 sequence is 17 residues long. This sample stems from a study of blood T cells in healthy people across ages.

This rearrangement joins TRBV11-2 to TRBJ2-3; TRBD2 matches 8 bases. This TCR was recovered from a man aged 60 to 75 in good health. Sample: blood. For the CDR3, the DNA is TGTGCCAGCAGCTTAAGATTAGCGGGACACTCTGGAGATACGCAGTATTTT. As protein: CASSLRLAGHSGDTQYF.